These T cell receptor beta chains were read from a single sample in a study of shared clonotypes between healthy human individuals. Method: immunoSEQ multiplex PCR; TCRdb's copy keeps in-frame clones and lacks some. Of about 360,000 clones detected, more than 60% appear once; the ten largest clones hold roughly a tenth. Sequenced sample: memory CD4+ T cells sorted from blood. The receptors here all came from a man aged 25 to 40 in good health. CDR3s include the opening cysteine and the closing phenylalanine or tryptophan. D genes are given only for firm matches. Size is omitted from some rows. Given values are once, few, many or a class for expanded clones.

clone size,J gene,D gene,V gene,CDR3 DNA,CDR3 protein
-,TRBJ1-3,-,TRBV29-1,TGCAGCGTTGAAGAGATTCGAGCCAGGTCGGGAAACACCATATATTTT,CSVEEIRARSGNTIYF
few,TRBJ1-1,-,TRBV11-2,TGTGCCAGTAACAGTGACGGAGGTACTGAAGCTTTCTTT,CASNSDGGTEAFF
few,TRBJ1-2,-,TRBV5-4,TGTGCCAGCAGCTTGGAAGGATACGGCTACACCTTC,CASSLEGYGYTF
-,TRBJ1-1,-,TRBV6-6,TGTGCCAGCAAGACCTGGGACACTGAAGCTTTCTTT,CASKTWDTEAFF
-,TRBJ2-1,-,TRBV7-2,TGTGCCAGTAGCTTAGGGACCGGGCCCTACAATGAGCAGTTCTTC,CASSLGTGPYNEQFF
-,TRBJ2-5,TRBD2,TRBV5-1,TGCGCCAGCAGCTTGACTAGCGGCCAAGAGACCCAGTACTTC,CASSLTSGQETQYF
-,TRBJ2-1,TRBD2,TRBV19,TGTGCCAGTAGTATGGGAGGGTTGGGACGACAGTTCTTC,CASSMGGLGRQFF
-,TRBJ2-5,TRBD2,TRBV6-4,TGTGCCAGCAGTGCTACTAGCGGGAGCCCCCGAGAGACCCAGTACTTC,CASSATSGSPRETQYF
-,TRBJ2-7,-,TRBV7-6,TGTGCCAGCAGCTTATTTCAGGGATCCTACGAGCAGTACTTC,CASSLFQGSYEQYF
few,TRBJ2-2,-,TRBV18,TGTGCCAGCTCACCACTGGGCAGGGTAAGGCCGAACACCGGGGAGCTGTTTTTT,CASSPLGRVRPNTGELFF
-,TRBJ2-7,TRBD1,TRBV6-5,TGTGCCAGCAGACCCCGACAGGGAACCTTCTACGAGCAGTACTTC,CASRPRQGTFYEQYF
-,TRBJ1-2,-,TRBV19,TGTGCCAGTAGTGGGCGGACAGATTACGACGGCTACACCTTC,CASSGRTDYDGYTF
once,TRBJ2-7,TRBD2,TRBV7-2,TGTGCCAGCAGCCCGACTAGCTCCGACCGCTACGAGCAGTACTTC,CASSPTSSDRYEQYF
few,TRBJ1-2,-,TRBV7-2,TGTGCCAGCAGTCAGAGGGGTGGCAGGTTCAGCTATGGCTACACCTTC,CASSQRGGRFSYGYTF
-,TRBJ2-3,-,TRBV7-2,TGTGCCAGCAGCTCTCCGGGACTCAGAGATACGCAGTATTTT,CASSSPGLRDTQYF
-,TRBJ2-5,-,TRBV2,TGTGCCAGCAGTGAGGGGTTAGCGGAGACCCAGTACTTC,CASSEGLAETQYF
-,TRBJ2-7,-,TRBV19,TGTGCCAGTACGGCTACCGCGACTAACATCCGCGAGCAGTACTTC,CASTATATNIREQYF
-,TRBJ2-1,-,TRBV7-2,TGTGCCAGCAGCCCTTTCCGACAGAGCGATGAGCAGTTCTTC,CASSPFRQSDEQFF
-,TRBJ1-4,TRBD1,TRBV28,TGTGCCAGCAGCTACGACAGGGATGAAAAACTGTTTTTT,CASSYDRDEKLFF
-,TRBJ2-1,-,TRBV11-2,TGTGCCAGCAGCTTATATGACAGTTCCTACAATGAGCAGTTCTTC,CASSLYDSSYNEQFF
-,TRBJ2-7,-,TRBV2,TGTGCCAGCAGTACGGGACCCCCGGTCTACGAGCAGTACTTC,CASSTGPPVYEQYF
-,TRBJ2-6,-,TRBV2,TGTGCCAGCAGCCTAGAGGACGGCGGGGCCAACGTCCTGACTTTC,CASSLEDGGANVLTF
-,TRBJ1-3,-,TRBV15,TGTGCCACCAGCCCCCGCCTCTCTGGAAACACCATATATTTT,CATSPRLSGNTIYF
once,TRBJ2-3,-,TRBV15,TGTGCCACCGGGGCCGTTAGCACAGATACGCAGTATTTT,CATGAVSTDTQYF
-,TRBJ2-7,TRBD2,TRBV7-6,TGTGCCAGCAGTCACGACGGACCGGGAGGGAACTACGAGCAGTACTTC,CASSHDGPGGNYEQYF
few,TRBJ1-5,-,TRBV5-4,TGTGCCAGCAGCTACCCGAATCAGCCCCAGCATTTT,CASSYPNQPQHF
once,TRBJ1-1,-,TRBV29-1,TGCAGCGCCACCTTAGCGTGGGGAACTAACACTGAAGCTTTCTTT,CSATLAWGTNTEAFF
-,TRBJ1-2,-,TRBV5-1,TGCGCCAGCAGCCGAGAAGCATTTGGCTACACCTTC,CASSREAFGYTF
-,TRBJ2-7,-,TRBV27,TGTGCCAGCAGTTTATACGGGAACACCTACGAGCAGTACTTC,CASSLYGNTYEQYF
-,TRBJ2-1,-,TRBV28,TGTGCCAGCTGCGAGGGGCTGGAGTTCGGTGGTGAGCAGTTCTTC,CASCEGLEFGGEQFF
-,TRBJ2-2,TRBD2,TRBV27,TGTGCCAGCAGATTAGCGGGAGGGCCAGGCGGGGAGCTGTTTTTT,CASRLAGGPGGELFF
many,TRBJ1-5,-,TRBV7-9,TGTGCCAGCAGCTCATCAGGGGTGAGCAATCAGCCCCAGCATTTT,CASSSSGVSNQPQHF
once,TRBJ1-5,TRBD1,TRBV27,TGTGCCAGCAGTTTGGGACAGGGAGGGTTTCAGCCCCAGCATTTT,CASSLGQGGFQPQHF